These 8 T cell receptor beta chains share one sample of origin, sequenced in a study of blood T cell repertoires in COVID-19. The table came from immunoSEQ multiplex PCR; TCRdb's copy has only in-frame clones and leaves some out. The table records about 170,000 clones, 86% of them present only once. The specimen was peripheral blood. These receptors originate from a woman aged 55-70 years with COVID-19, enrolled during active disease.

The V call is TRBV6-4, the J call TRBJ2-2, with 10 bases identical to TRBD2. This CDR3 is 17 amino acids long. Trimming at V came to 5 bases and at J to 1 base, leaving 7 bases not matched to a gene. Germline V gene lookup returns CDR1 MRHNA and CDR2 SNTAGT. CDR3 protein: CASSPNVAGGNTGELFF. The CDR3 bases are TGTGCCAGCAGTCCCAACGTAGCGGGAGGGAACACCGGGGAGCTGTTTTTT.

The chain recombines TRBV4-3 with TRBJ1-4; possible D gene TRBD1, 6 bases. Trimming pared 0 bases from V and 4 bases from J, leaving 12 bases between. The CDR3 has 16 residues. CDR1 is LGHNA and CDR2 is YSLEER in the germline V gene. The CDR3 here is CASSQDGGASNEKLFF. CDR3 DNA sequence: TGCGCCAGCAGCCAAGATGGGGGCGCCAGTAATGAAAAACTGTTTTTT.

The V gene is TRBV6-4, the J gene TRBJ2-3; D gene uncertain. V lost 4 bases and J lost 2, with 13 bases in between. Germline V lookup: CDR1 MRHNA, CDR2 SNTAGT. This CDR3 is built from 15 residues. The CDR3 coding sequence is TGTGCCAGCAGTGGGCAGTCCACCCCCACAGATACGCAGTATTTT. This codes for CASSGQSTPTDTQYF.

The genes are TRBV15 and TRBJ1-3; TRBD1 agrees at 8 bases. CDR1 is LNHNV and CDR2 is YYDKDF in the germline V gene (reference sequence). This CDR3 is built from 18 residues. The ends lost 2 bases at V and 3 bases at J; junction bases unmatched: 12. CDR3: CATSRRMTVTGVGNTIYF. The CDR3 DNA reads as TGTGCCACCAGCAGACGAATGACTGTGACAGGGGTTGGAAACACCATATATTTT.

This rearrangement joins TRBV7-3 to TRBJ2-7, with D tentatively TRBD2 (6 bases). The CDR3 length is 16 residues. Trimming cost V 2 bases and J 3 bases, with 17 bases left between them. Germline lookup yields CDR1 SGHTA and CDR2 FQGTGA. CDR3 nucleotide sequence: TGTGCCAGCAGCTTAGAGCACGCGGGACGTGGCTACGAGCAGTACTTC. Amino acids: CASSLEHAGRGYEQYF.

This chain uses TRBV5-1 with TRBJ1-3; tentative D call: TRBD1 (6 bases). The CDR3 is 14 residues long. Trimming took off 6 bases at V and 4 bases at J, with 14 bases between the two ends. The germline V gene has CDR1 SGHRS and CDR2 YFSETQ. Here the CDR3 reads CASTTGTYGNTIYF. CDR3 sequence (DNA): TGCGCCAGCACCACCGGGACATACGGAAACACCATATATTTT.

V gene TRBV28 combines with J gene TRBJ2-5; a weak D match, TRBD2 (6 bases). CDR1 and CDR2 from the germline V gene are MDHEN and SYDVKM. The CDR3 is 15 residues long. Trimming took off 3 bases at V and 1 base at J, with 12 bases between the two ends. This chain's CDR3 is CASSLGGLLQETQYF. CDR3 bases: TGTGCCAGCAGTTTGGGGGGACTGCTCCAAGAGACCCAGTACTTC.

The count of this clone is one. The chain has TRBV6-5 and TRBJ1-4, with D possibly matching TRBD1 (5 bases). CDR1 is MNHEY, CDR2 SVGAGI, per germline. The CDR3 covers 14 residues. Trimming removed 2 bases from V and 6 bases from J, with 10 bases in between. The CDR3 DNA reads as TGTGCCAGCAGTTACAGGGGAGGGGATGAAAAACTGTTTTTT. Its translation is CASSYRGGDEKLFF.